This T cell receptor beta chain was recorded in a study of cytomegalovirus exposure and HLA in healthy donors. Only a few counts were recorded for this clone. Amplification used 60 Vbeta primers and 13 Jbeta primers. Profiling relied on immunoSEQ multiplex PCR, and the TCRdb table lists in-frame clones only, not all of them. The profile shows over 150,000 clones, 68% of them singletons. Trimming left V 3 bases short and J 3 bases short, with 11 bases between. Germline V lookup: CDR1 MNHEY, CDR2 SMNVEV (reference sequence). This CDR3 contains 15 residues. The sequence derives from a man aged 45 to 65 in good health and CMV-seronegative. The sequenced material came from PBMCs. This rearrangement joins TRBV27 to TRBJ1-4; D is undetermined. DNA of the CDR3: TGTGCCAGCAGTTTTGGCGGGGAGGCTAATGAAAAACTGTTTTTT. Translation: CASSFGGEANEKLFF. The full variable domain, in which reference TRBV27 and TRBJ1-4 provide the parts outside the CDR3, is EAQVTQNPRYLITVTGKKLTVTCSQNMNHEYMSWYRQDPGLGLRQIYYSMNVEVTDKGDVPEGYKVSRKEKRNFPLILESPSPNQTSLYFCASSFGGEANEKLFFGSGTQLSVL.